This is a list of T cell receptor beta chains from one sample in a study of cytomegalovirus exposure and HLA in healthy donors. Some clones are missing from TCRdb's copy, which holds only in-frame ones; the method was immunoSEQ multiplex PCR. The sample has about 360,000 clones; more than 80% are singletons. The sample consisted of PBMCs. These receptors were obtained from a woman under 30 in good health and CMV-seronegative. Both conserved end residues are part of each CDR3. Fields, in order: D gene, J gene, V gene, clone size, CDR3 DNA, CDR3 protein. A D gene is named only where the DNA matches it firmly. Clone size is not always given. Where it is, it says once, few, many or a class for expanded clones.

D: .; J: TRBJ1-2; V: TRBV14; size: .; DNA: TGTGCCAGCAGCCCGTATACGAGCTATGGCTACACCTTC; CDR3: CASSPYTSYGYTF
D: TRBD2; J: TRBJ2-3; V: TRBV5-4; size: .; DNA: TGTGCCAGCAGCCTGGGGACTAGTGGCACAGATACGCAGTATTTT; CDR3: CASSLGTSGTDTQYF
D: .; J: TRBJ2-5; V: TRBV28; size: .; DNA: TGTGCCAGCAGTTCCCCCAGGGGACCACAAGAGACCCAGTACTTC; CDR3: CASSSPRGPQETQYF
D: TRBD1; J: TRBJ2-7; V: TRBV5-6; size: .; DNA: TGTGCCAGCAGCCGGGACAGGCACACCTACGAGCAGTACTTC; CDR3: CASSRDRHTYEQYF
D: TRBD2; J: TRBJ2-7; V: TRBV27; size: .; DNA: TGTGCCAGCAGACAATTGACTAGCGGTGCCTACGAGCAGTACTTC; CDR3: CASRQLTSGAYEQYF
D: .; J: TRBJ2-7; V: TRBV7-9; size: .; DNA: TGTGCCAGCAGCCATGGGAGTATGGACGAGCAGTACTTC; CDR3: CASSHGSMDEQYF
D: .; J: TRBJ1-4; V: TRBV7-9; size: .; DNA: TGTGCCAGCAGCTTATTACAGGGCGAGGAGGAAAAACTGTTTTTT; CDR3: CASSLLQGEEEKLFF
D: TRBD2; J: TRBJ2-7; V: TRBV7-6; size: .; DNA: TGTGCCAGCAGCTTAGGACTAGCGGGAGGTACCTACGAGCAGTACTTC; CDR3: CASSLGLAGGTYEQYF
D: TRBD2; J: TRBJ2-2; V: TRBV13; size: .; DNA: TGTGCCAGCAGCTCCGGGACTAGCGGGGGGTTGAACACCGGGGAGCTGTTTTTT; CDR3: CASSSGTSGGLNTGELFF
D: .; J: TRBJ1-5; V: TRBV30; size: .; DNA: TGTGCCTGGAGTGCTTCACAGTATAGCAATCAGCCCCAGCATTTT; CDR3: CAWSASQYSNQPQHF
D: .; J: TRBJ2-1; V: TRBV27; size: many; DNA: TGTGCCAGCAGCAGCCAGCGGACCTTTACTCAGCAGTTCTTC; CDR3: CASSSQRTFTQQFF
D: .; J: TRBJ2-2; V: TRBV2; size: .; DNA: TGTGCCAGCAACGGGATAGCCGGGGAGCTGTTTTTT; CDR3: CASNGIAGELFF
D: .; J: TRBJ2-7; V: TRBV19; size: .; DNA: TGTGCCAGTAGTGCCTCCAGGGGAGCGGGGTGGTACGAGCAGTACTTC; CDR3: CASSASRGAGWYEQYF
D: .; J: TRBJ1-3; V: TRBV28; size: .; DNA: TGTGCCAGCAGCGTACAGGGTACTAACTCTGGAAACACCATATATTTT; CDR3: CASSVQGTNSGNTIYF
D: .; J: TRBJ2-7; V: TRBV28; size: once; DNA: TGTGCCAGCAAAAAACTCGGGACCTACGAGCAGTACTTC; CDR3: CASKKLGTYEQYF
D: .; J: TRBJ1-2; V: TRBV28; size: few; DNA: TGTGCCAGCGGAGACTATGGCTACACCTTC; CDR3: CASGDYGYTF
D: TRBD2; J: TRBJ2-7; V: TRBV5-4; size: .; DNA: TGTGCCAGCAGCTGGGCCCCGCAGCGGGAGGTGGACGAGCAGTACTTC; CDR3: CASSWAPQREVDEQYF
D: TRBD1; J: TRBJ1-2; V: TRBV10-1; size: .; DNA: TGCGCCAGCAGTGAAACCGGGACAGAGCCTTATGGCTACACCTTC; CDR3: CASSETGTEPYGYTF
D: TRBD1; J: TRBJ2-2; V: TRBV15; size: few; DNA: TGTGCCACCAGCCCGGGACAGTTTTCTACCGGGGAGCTGTTTTTT; CDR3: CATSPGQFSTGELFF
D: TRBD2; J: TRBJ2-1; V: TRBV29-1; size: few; DNA: TGCAGCGTTGAGGGACTAGCGGGGGCCGTGAGCTCCTACAATGAGCAGTTCTTC; CDR3: CSVEGLAGAVSSYNEQFF
D: TRBD1; J: TRBJ1-6; V: TRBV5-1; size: .; DNA: TGCGCCAGCAGCTTGGGGGACAGGGGGCGTCCGGGGTCACCCCTCCACTTT; CDR3: CASSLGDRGRPGSPLHF
D: .; J: TRBJ2-5; V: TRBV13; size: once; DNA: TGTGCCAGCAGTCCTTCCCGGGGGTACCAAGAGACCCAGTACTTC; CDR3: CASSPSRGYQETQYF
D: TRBD2; J: TRBJ2-7; V: TRBV27; size: few; DNA: TGTGCCAGCAGTTTAATGAGCGGGAGGGCCTACGAGCAGTACTTC; CDR3: CASSLMSGRAYEQYF
D: TRBD1; J: TRBJ2-7; V: TRBV7-3; size: .; DNA: TGTGCCAGCAGCTCGGGACAGGGCAGGGAGCAGTACTTC; CDR3: CASSSGQGREQYF
D: TRBD1; J: TRBJ2-3; V: TRBV18; size: .; DNA: TGTGCCAGCTCATACGTTCAGGGGGGCACAGATACGCAGTATTTT; CDR3: CASSYVQGGTDTQYF
D: TRBD2; J: TRBJ2-1; V: TRBV5-1; size: .; DNA: TGCGCCAGCAGCTTGGGCCCGGGAGGAATTTACAATGAGCAGTTCTTC; CDR3: CASSLGPGGIYNEQFF
D: .; J: TRBJ1-3; V: TRBV4-1; size: .; DNA: TGCGCCAGCAGCCAAGACAGGGGTGTTGGAAACACCATATATTTT; CDR3: CASSQDRGVGNTIYF
D: .; J: TRBJ1-5; V: TRBV2; size: .; DNA: TGTGCCAGCAGTGTTGAGGGGGATTATCAGCCCCAGCATTTT; CDR3: CASSVEGDYQPQHF
D: TRBD2; J: TRBJ2-3; V: TRBV7-2; size: .; DNA: TGTGCCAGCACCCTAGGAGGACTAGCGGGGACAGATACGCAGTATTTT; CDR3: CASTLGGLAGTDTQYF
D: .; J: TRBJ1-1; V: TRBV7-9; size: .; DNA: TGTGCCAGCAGCTTAGAGGAGGGACTTAACACTGAAGCTTTCTTT; CDR3: CASSLEEGLNTEAFF
D: TRBD1; J: TRBJ2-5; V: TRBV6-5; size: once; DNA: TGTGCCAGCAGTTATCACCCTGGGACAGGGGACGAGACCCAGTACTTC; CDR3: CASSYHPGTGDETQYF
D: TRBD1; J: TRBJ2-7; V: TRBV28; size: .; DNA: TGTGCCAGCAGACATAAACAGGGGGACTTCCACGAGCAGTACTTC; CDR3: CASRHKQGDFHEQYF
D: .; J: TRBJ1-2; V: TRBV2; size: .; DNA: TGTGCCAGCAGTGATGGAGATGGGGAGGGGCGATATGGCTACACCTTC; CDR3: CASSDGDGEGRYGYTF
D: .; J: TRBJ1-5; V: TRBV18; size: .; DNA: TGTGCCAGCTCACCATCGGAGAGTCAGCCCCAGCACTTT; CDR3: CASSPSESQPQHF
D: .; J: TRBJ2-3; V: TRBV4-2; size: .; DNA: TGTGCCAGCAGCCACAGGGCCGGTCCAGATACGCAGTATTTT; CDR3: CASSHRAGPDTQYF
D: .; J: TRBJ2-1; V: TRBV10-3; size: .; DNA: TGTGCCATCAGTGAGACTAGCGGGACAGGGGGTAATGAGCAGTTCTTC; CDR3: CAISETSGTGGNEQFF
D: .; J: TRBJ2-2; V: TRBV5-5; size: .; DNA: TGTGCCAGCACCCCAGCGAACACCGGGGAGCTGTTTTTT; CDR3: CASTPANTGELFF
D: .; J: TRBJ1-2; V: TRBV27; size: .; DNA: TGTGCCAGCAGTCCCCGCAGGCAAAGCGGCTACACCTTC; CDR3: CASSPRRQSGYTF
D: TRBD2; J: TRBJ2-7; V: TRBV6-1; size: .; DNA: TGTGCCAGCAGTGAAGCTCCAATGACTAGCGGAGACGAGCAGTACTTC; CDR3: CASSEAPMTSGDEQYF
D: .; J: TRBJ1-4; V: TRBV29-1; size: .; DNA: TGCAGCGTACTGTCAGGGTCGACTAATGAAAAACTGTTTTTT; CDR3: CSVLSGSTNEKLFF
D: .; J: TRBJ1-1; V: TRBV19; size: few; DNA: TGTGCCAGTAGGACAGCTAGTGAAGCTTTCTTT; CDR3: CASRTASEAFF
D: TRBD2; J: TRBJ2-3; V: TRBV30; size: .; DNA: TGTGCCTGGTTTGGGGGGATCGGACTAGCGGGAGCAACAGATACGCAGTATTTT; CDR3: CAWFGGIGLAGATDTQYF
D: TRBD1; J: TRBJ2-3; V: TRBV6-5; size: .; DNA: TGTGCCAGCAGTCCAGGGGGCCAGGGCACAGATACGCAGTATTTT; CDR3: CASSPGGQGTDTQYF
D: TRBD1; J: TRBJ1-2; V: TRBV27; size: .; DNA: TGTGCCAGCAGTCCGCAAGCACAGGGGGTAGCCTATGGCTACACCTTC; CDR3: CASSPQAQGVAYGYTF
D: TRBD1; J: TRBJ1-4; V: TRBV2; size: .; DNA: TGTGCCTGGGGGACAGGGTACGAAAAACTGTTTTTT; CDR3: CAWGTGYEKLFF
D: .; J: TRBJ2-3; V: TRBV7-6; size: .; DNA: TGTGCCAGCAGCTTAGCGGCGGGGTATCGAGGTACGCAGTATTTT; CDR3: CASSLAAGYRGTQYF
D: .; J: TRBJ2-3; V: TRBV5-4; size: once; DNA: TGTGCCAGCAGCTTGGCCCTAGGACAGAGCACAGATACGCAGTATTTT; CDR3: CASSLALGQSTDTQYF
D: TRBD1; J: TRBJ1-1; V: TRBV4-1; size: .; DNA: TGCGCCAGCAGCCGAAGTACAGGGGGCACTGAAGCTTTCTTT; CDR3: CASSRSTGGTEAFF
D: .; J: TRBJ1-1; V: TRBV9; size: .; DNA: TGTGCCAGCAGCGTAGCTACAGGGTTTACTGAAGCTTTCTTT; CDR3: CASSVATGFTEAFF
D: .; J: TRBJ2-6; V: TRBV19; size: .; DNA: TGTGCCAGTAGGTCCATCTCTGGGGCCAACGTCCTGACTTTC; CDR3: CASRSISGANVLTF
D: TRBD2; J: TRBJ2-1; V: TRBV9; size: .; DNA: TGTGCCAGCAGCCGCTGGGGGGGAGAGCAGTTCTTC; CDR3: CASSRWGGEQFF
D: .; J: TRBJ2-7; V: TRBV6-4; size: .; DNA: TGTGCCAGCAGTGACCAGGACACTTGGAGCTCCTACGAGCAGTACTTC; CDR3: CASSDQDTWSSYEQYF
D: TRBD1; J: TRBJ1-2; V: TRBV15; size: .; DNA: TGTGCCACCAGCCCCTCCCGGGACAGACCTAACTATGGCTACACCTTC; CDR3: CATSPSRDRPNYGYTF
D: TRBD1; J: TRBJ2-7; V: TRBV2; size: .; DNA: TGTGCCATCGACTGGACAGGGAGATACGAGCAGTACTTC; CDR3: CAIDWTGRYEQYF
D: TRBD1; J: TRBJ2-7; V: TRBV5-6; size: .; DNA: TGTGCCAGCAGCTTGGCCGGACAGGCTTTCGAGCAGTACTTC; CDR3: CASSLAGQAFEQYF
D: TRBD2; J: TRBJ2-1; V: TRBV29-1; size: .; DNA: TGCAGCCTACGGGGACTAGCGGGTTCCTACAATGAGCAGTTCTTC; CDR3: CSLRGLAGSYNEQFF
D: .; J: TRBJ1-1; V: TRBV5-1; size: .; DNA: TGCGCCAGCAGGGCTGGGAGCGCTGAAGCTTTCTTT; CDR3: CASRAGSAEAFF
D: TRBD2; J: TRBJ2-3; V: TRBV6-1; size: .; DNA: TGTGCCAGCAGTGAACTTCTCGGGGGGAGCACAGATACGCAGTATTTT; CDR3: CASSELLGGSTDTQYF
D: .; J: TRBJ1-2; V: TRBV9; size: few; DNA: TGTGCCAGCAGCGTAGGCGTTCACTATGGCTACACCTTC; CDR3: CASSVGVHYGYTF